These T cell receptor beta chains were read from a single sample in a study of blood T cell repertoires in COVID-19. Clones were read by immunoSEQ multiplex PCR, and TCRdb kept only the in-frame ones, dropping some. Seen here are about 400,000 clones, approximately 88% observed once, and the top ten hold approximately 1.2%. The source material was peripheral blood. These receptors originate from a man in his forties with acute or convalescent COVID-19. Each CDR3 is given with its conserved first and last residue. Each record gives: clone size, V gene, CDR3 protein. Rows give clone size only sometimes, using once, few, many, or a class for an expanded clone.

size: few
V: TRBV28
CDR3: CASSQPRGNYGYTF

size: -
V: TRBV7-9
CDR3: CASSPGTVGLTTGELFF

size: -
V: TRBV24-1
CDR3: CATSDLYSPYEQYF

size: -
V: TRBV30
CDR3: CAWSVAGIRGRTEAFF

size: few
V: TRBV4-2
CDR3: CASSQDLSGQGGRVGELFF

size: -
V: TRBV4-1
CDR3: CASSQVTRDRGSYEQYF

size: -
V: TRBV10-2
CDR3: CASSEGRAGQPQHF

size: -
V: TRBV27
CDR3: CASSLRTGVNEKLFF

size: -
V: TRBV15
CDR3: CATSRDPGFNYGYTF

size: -
V: TRBV30
CDR3: CAWSLGGGDTQYF

size: -
V: TRBV18
CDR3: CASSPPTGIETQYF

size: -
V: TRBV19
CDR3: CASSSSGDSGNTIYF

size: -
V: TRBV4-1
CDR3: CASSHLAPRWTSGGNEQFF

size: -
V: TRBV28
CDR3: CASSLRLFSGNRYEQYF

size: -
V: TRBV7-8
CDR3: CASSLSARGNTEAFF

size: -
V: TRBV11-2
CDR3: CASSLAGADTQYF

size: -
V: TRBV5-1
CDR3: CASSLVAGVDEQFF

size: -
V: TRBV19
CDR3: CASTVERELYNEQFF

size: -
V: TRBV5-4
CDR3: CASSLFLSQETQYF

size: -
V: TRBV27
CDR3: CASNKGAAGNSPLHF

size: -
V: TRBV30
CDR3: CAWSIQNTEAFF

size: -
V: TRBV29-1
CDR3: CSVYPGHPPYEQYF

size: -
V: TRBV12-3/TRBV12-4
CDR3: CASRRDREGQYF

size: once
V: TRBV19
CDR3: CASSTQILKFTEAFF

size: -
V: TRBV4-2
CDR3: CASSPPPTGQWEQFF

size: -
V: TRBV28
CDR3: CASREFSYTGELFF

size: -
V: TRBV28
CDR3: CASSLDHRGEQYF

size: -
V: TRBV6-5
CDR3: CASSYSITGYDEKLFF

size: -
V: TRBV7-3
CDR3: CASSSPSGTFNEQFF

size: once
V: TRBV12-3/TRBV12-4
CDR3: CASSGQGFQPQHF

size: -
V: TRBV3-1/TRBV3-2
CDR3: CASSQLAGGQFIETQYF

size: many
V: TRBV27
CDR3: CASTRLASINTGELFF

size: -
V: TRBV7-8
CDR3: CASSPKGGNTGELFF

size: -
V: TRBV11-2
CDR3: CASSSGLYTDTQYF

size: -
V: TRBV19
CDR3: CASQNKAGSAGELFF

size: -
V: TRBV27
CDR3: CASYSPQATNTGELFF

size: few
V: TRBV18
CDR3: CASSRQGANEKLFF

size: -
V: TRBV28
CDR3: CASSQTTGVSFF

size: -
V: TRBV27
CDR3: CASSWDRDRGDTEAFF

size: many
V: TRBV4-3
CDR3: CASSQGTGGANVLTF